These T cell receptor beta chains were read from a single sample in a study of T cell changes during pregnancy in multiple sclerosis. Measured with immunoSEQ multiplex PCR; TCRdb has only the in-frame clones, and not every one. The table lists 95,000 to 100,000 clones, about 91% of them singletons. The input for sequencing was peripheral blood, taken in the second trimester of pregnancy. The receptor set was obtained from a female donor with multiple sclerosis, enrolled in a pregnancy study. CDR3s include the opening cysteine and the closing phenylalanine or tryptophan. Each record gives: V gene, clone size, D gene, J gene, CDR3 protein, CDR3 DNA. D genes are given only for firm matches. For some rows the clone size is stated as once, few or many, or as a class when expanded; others skip it.

TRBV28,once,TRBD1,TRBJ1-2,CASSSPGQGVVGGYTF,TGTGCCAGCAGTTCCCCGGGACAGGGTGTCGTCGGGGGCTACACCTTC
TRBV9,.,TRBD1,TRBJ1-1,CASSPPGQGFSEAFF,TGTGCCAGCAGCCCGCCGGGACAGGGGTTCTCTGAAGCTTTCTTT
TRBV5-1,.,TRBD2,TRBJ2-3,CASSLGWGGSQPDTQYF,TGCGCCAGCAGCTTGGGTTGGGGCGGGAGTCAACCAGATACGCAGTATTTT
TRBV30,.,TRBD1,TRBJ1-1,CAWSPTPGQREAFF,TGTGCCTGGAGCCCGACCCCGGGACAGCGTGAAGCTTTCTTT
TRBV6-5,.,.,TRBJ2-1,CASSWAGAEQFF,TGTGCCAGCAGTTGGGCGGGGGCTGAGCAGTTCTTC
TRBV30,.,.,TRBJ2-7,CAWSAGQPSYEQYF,TGTGCCTGGAGCGCGGGACAGCCATCCTACGAGCAGTACTTC
TRBV7-3,once,TRBD2,TRBJ2-1,CASSRGTSGARSYNEQFF,TGTGCCAGCAGTCGTGGGACTAGCGGGGCCCGCTCCTACAATGAGCAGTTCTTC
TRBV10-3,once,TRBD1,TRBJ1-4,CAINRGPNEKLFF,TGTGCCATCAACAGGGGCCCCAATGAAAAACTGTTTTTT
TRBV19,few,.,TRBJ2-2,CASRPGGIGELFF,TGTGCCAGTAGACCTGGGGGGATCGGGGAGCTGTTTTTT
TRBV5-8,.,.,TRBJ2-1,CASSLTGNEQFF,TGTGCCAGCAGCCTTACAGGTAATGAGCAGTTCTTC
TRBV28,.,.,TRBJ2-3,CASSTGRGVADTQYF,TGTGCCAGCAGTACCGGGCGGGGAGTCGCAGATACGCAGTATTTT
TRBV5-1,.,.,TRBJ1-2,CASSLDQADYGYTF,TGCGCCAGCAGCTTGGACCAGGCCGACTATGGCTACACCTTC
TRBV28,.,TRBD2,TRBJ2-1,CASSFLSGMLGNEQFF,TGTGCCAGCAGTTTTCTTAGCGGGATGTTGGGTAATGAGCAGTTCTTC
TRBV5-6,once,TRBD1,TRBJ2-3,CASSFIDRDRGPDTQYF,TGTGCCAGCAGCTTCATCGACCGGGACAGGGGACCAGATACGCAGTATTTT
TRBV7-2,.,TRBD1,TRBJ2-7,CASSGTASYEQYF,TGTGCCAGCAGCGGGACAGCTTCCTACGAGCAGTACTTC
TRBV2,few,TRBD1,TRBJ1-3,CASSRDSTYSGNTIYF,TGTGCCAGCAGTCGGGACAGCACTTACTCTGGAAACACCATATATTTT
TRBV11-2,.,.,TRBJ1-1,CASSLVGGSLRNTEAFF,TGTGCCAGCAGCTTAGTTGGGGGCAGCCTTAGGAACACTGAAGCTTTCTTT
TRBV19,.,.,TRBJ2-4,CASRMRAAKNIQYF,TGTGCCAGTAGGATGCGGGCTGCCAAAAACATTCAGTACTTC
TRBV28,.,TRBD1,TRBJ1-1,CASVRDSGWDEAFF,TGTGCCAGTGTTAGGGACAGTGGTTGGGATGAAGCTTTCTTT
TRBV29-1,.,.,TRBJ2-6,CSVPQGQDSGANVLTF,TGCAGCGTTCCCCAGGGGCAGGACTCTGGGGCCAACGTCCTGACTTTC
TRBV19,.,.,TRBJ1-1,CASSIYWRGGTEAFF,TGTGCCAGTAGTATTTATTGGAGAGGTGGCACTGAAGCTTTCTTT
TRBV30,once,.,TRBJ2-1,CAWSAQVGSEQFF,TGTGCCTGGAGTGCCCAGGTCGGGAGTGAGCAGTTCTTC